A selection of T cell receptor beta chains follows, all from one sample in a study of blood T cell repertoires in COVID-19. Measured with immunoSEQ multiplex PCR; TCRdb has only the in-frame clones, and not every one. This table has about 170,000 clones, roughly 86% appearing once. Sequencing was performed on peripheral blood. Receptors originate from a man aged 40-50 years who had recovered from COVID-19. CDR3s include the opening cysteine and the closing phenylalanine or tryptophan. The D gene is left open where the match is weak. Some rows mark clone size as missing; the rest say once, few, many or name a class of expanded clone.

J gene	D gene	V gene	clone size	CDR3 length	CDR3 protein	CDR3 DNA
TRBJ2-7	NA	TRBV3-1/TRBV3-2	NA	12	CASEGLSYEQYF	TGTGCCAGCGAGGGTCTCTCCTACGAGCAGTACTTC
TRBJ2-1	TRBD2	TRBV28	NA	16	CASSLLGGSEYNEQFF	TGTGCCAGCAGTTTATTGGGGGGGAGTGAGTACAATGAGCAGTTCTTC
TRBJ2-5	NA	TRBV6-5	NA	14	CASSLGYTAETQYF	TGTGCCAGCAGTCTAGGTTACACTGCGGAGACCCAGTACTTC
TRBJ1-5	NA	TRBV12-3/TRBV12-4	NA	13	CASSPQANQPQHF	TGTGCCAGCAGCCCCCAGGCCAATCAGCCCCAGCATTTT
TRBJ1-2	NA	TRBV2	once	13	CASSRETNYGYTF	TGTGCCAGCAGCCGGGAAACTAACTATGGCTACACCTTC
TRBJ1-6	NA	TRBV6-5	NA	15	CASSPPGVWNSPLHF	TGTGCCAGCAGTCCCCCGGGGGTTTGGAATTCACCCCTCCACTTT
TRBJ1-2	NA	TRBV5-4	NA	14	CASSLDRSDYGYTF	TGTGCCAGCAGCTTGGACAGGTCGGACTATGGCTACACCTTC
TRBJ2-2	NA	TRBV19	NA	16	CASSIVGAGNTGELFF	TGTGCCAGTAGTATAGTTGGAGCGGGGAACACCGGGGAGCTGTTTTTT
TRBJ2-2	TRBD1	TRBV18	NA	15	CASSTGQGLSGELFF	TGTGCCAGCTCAACGGGACAGGGGCTTTCCGGGGAGCTGTTTTTT
TRBJ2-7	NA	TRBV28	few	14	CASSFEGVGYEQYF	TGTGCCAGCAGTTTTGAGGGAGTCGGATACGAGCAGTACTTC
TRBJ1-3	NA	TRBV7-2	NA	15	CASSLVVSSGNTIYF	TGTGCCAGCAGCTTAGTTGTGAGCTCTGGAAACACCATATATTTT
TRBJ2-1	NA	TRBV5-1	NA	16	CASSLEPGGGGHEQFF	TGCGCCAGCAGCTTGGAACCGGGCGGAGGGGGCCATGAGCAGTTCTTC
TRBJ2-5	TRBD2	TRBV4-2	NA	17	CASSQAELAGNQETQYF	TGTGCCAGCAGCCAAGCGGAATTAGCGGGGAACCAAGAGACCCAGTACTTC
TRBJ2-1	TRBD1	TRBV27	NA	14	CASSRGTGVHEQFF	TGTGCCAGCAGCCGGGGGACAGGGGTCCATGAGCAGTTCTTC
TRBJ2-3	NA	TRBV9	NA	15	CASSPSGTITDTQYF	TGTGCCAGCAGCCCGAGCGGCACCATCACAGATACGCAGTATTTT
TRBJ1-2	TRBD1	TRBV2	NA	14	CASSFGTGVGGYTF	TGTGCCAGCTCCTTTGGGACAGGGGTTGGCGGCTACACCTTC
TRBJ2-5	TRBD2	TRBV5-6	NA	17	CASTWAGGYTKSETQYF	TGTGCCAGCACCTGGGCGGGGGGTTATACTAAGAGCGAGACCCAGTACTTC
TRBJ2-3	TRBD2	TRBV19	NA	16	CASRPRTSGRTDTQYF	TGTGCCAGTAGACCCAGGACTAGCGGGAGAACAGATACGCAGTATTTT
TRBJ2-7	TRBD2	TRBV4-1	NA	15	CASSQRGAGVGEQYF	TGCGCCAGCAGCCAACGGGGCGCGGGAGTCGGCGAGCAGTACTTC
TRBJ1-6	NA	TRBV6-5	once	14	CASRTLTENSPLHF	TGTGCCAGCAGAACACTCACGGAGAATTCACCCCTCCACTTT
TRBJ2-3	TRBD1	TRBV10-3	NA	16	CAISGLQGASTDTQYF	TGTGCCATCAGTGGCCTGCAGGGGGCGTCCACAGATACGCAGTATTTT
TRBJ1-4	NA	TRBV10-3	NA	17	CAISESSGPRRNEKLFF	TGTGCCATCAGTGAGTCGAGTGGCCCCAGGAGGAATGAAAAACTGTTTTTT